The 2 T cell receptor beta chains below were found in one sample sequenced in a study of blood T cells in healthy people across ages. Primed by a sample-barcoded 5' primer and a J-beta primer mix, a second PCR proceeded for roughly 7 to 12 cycles. Each CDR3 protein is one row after TCRdb ran MiXCR on the 5' RACE reads. The sample carries 900,000 to 950,000 distinct CDR3 sequences, 25% to 35% recorded once. A further study also used this sample, focusing on T cells of mothers and their children.

Sequenced material: blood. All receptors derive from a woman in her thirties or forties in good health.

This clonotype appeared a few times. The chain uses TRBV28 and TRBJ2-7, with D unclear. The V end was cut by 3 bases, the J end by 0 bases, with 15 bases between. This CDR3 spans 16 amino acids. CDR1 MDHEN and CDR2 SYDVKM come from the germline V gene. CDR3 bases: TGTGCCAGCAGTTTCGTTGGACCCAGGCGCTCCTACGAGCAGTACTTC. This gives the protein CASSFVGPRRSYEQYF.

This clonotype has a handful of counts. The chain links TRBV4-1 to TRBJ2-7; D gene unclear. The length of the CDR3 is 14 residues. Germline CDR1 is MGHRA and CDR2 is YSYEKL. Trimming took off 4 bases at V and 3 bases at J, with 13 bases between the two ends. The CDR3 here is CASSLPERSYEQYF. CDR3 nucleotides: TGCGCCAGCAGCCTACCGGAACGGAGCTACGAGCAGTACTTC.